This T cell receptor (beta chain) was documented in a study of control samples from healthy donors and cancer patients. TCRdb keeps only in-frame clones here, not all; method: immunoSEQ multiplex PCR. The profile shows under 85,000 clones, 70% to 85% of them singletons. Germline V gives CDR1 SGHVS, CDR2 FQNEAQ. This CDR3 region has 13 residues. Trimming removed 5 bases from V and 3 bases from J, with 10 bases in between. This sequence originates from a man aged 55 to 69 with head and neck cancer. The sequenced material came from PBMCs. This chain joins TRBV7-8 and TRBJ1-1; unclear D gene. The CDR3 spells CASSDDGDTEAFF. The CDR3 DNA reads TGTGCCAGCAGCGACGACGGAGACACTGAAGCTTTCTTT.